Below are 10 T cell receptor beta chains sequenced from a single sample in a study of long-term antiretroviral therapy in people with HIV. An immunoSEQ assay, version v3.0, was performed at survey level. TCRdb keeps only in-frame clones here, not all; method: immunoSEQ multiplex PCR. Of over 25,000 clones in the sample, roughly 84% are singletons; the top ten hold roughly 9.8%. Here the sequenced sample was unsorted PBMCs, taken almost 2.9 years after starting antiretroviral therapy. Source of these receptors: a young man with HIV.

The rearrangement uses TRBV19 and TRBJ1-5; the D gene is possibly TRBD1 (6 bases). This CDR3 comprises 15 residues. The V gene lost 5 bases and the J gene lost 4 bases, with 15 bases spanning the gap. From germline, CDR1 is LNHDA and CDR2 SQIVND (reference sequence). In nucleotides, the CDR3 is TGTGCCAGTAGTCTATACAGGGCCCTTAATCAGCCCCAGCATTTT. Protein sequence: CASSLYRALNQPQHF.

The chain carries TRBV5-1 and TRBJ2-7, with 8 bases identical to TRBD1. The length of the CDR3 is 15 residues. From germline, CDR1 is SGHRS and CDR2 YFSETQ. The J segment lost 2 bases and the V segment lost 0 bases, leaving 4 bases of the junction unmatched. The CDR3, as DNA: TGCGCCAGCAGCTTGGGGCGGACAGGGACCTACGAGCAGTACTTC. It specifies CASSLGRTGTYEQYF.

The V and J genes are TRBV21-1 and TRBJ2-3; TRBD2 reflects the table's D call only, with no check against the DNA. TRBV21-1 is a listed pseudogene. The CDR3 loop spans 16 amino acids. The CDR3 nucleotides read TGTGCCAGCAGCAAAGGGTGGCGGGAGATCTCAGATACGCAGTATTTT. Translation: CASSKGWREISDTQYF.

This clone turned up a few times. This chain connects TRBV28 to TRBJ2-7, with D perhaps TRBD1 or TRBD2 (5 bases each). Trimming stripped 3 bases from V and 6 bases from J, with 9 bases between. From germline, CDR1 is MDHEN and CDR2 SYDVKM. The CDR3 covers 12 residues. The CDR3 is CASSFARGEQYF. The CDR3 bases are TGTGCCAGCAGTTTTGCGAGGGGCGAGCAGTACTTC.

The chain uses TRBV5-5 and TRBJ1-1; 8 bases are shared with TRBD1. The CDR3 consists of 14 residues. CDR1 and CDR2 from the germline V gene are SGHKS and YYEKEE (reference sequence). Losses at the gene ends were 5 bases for V and 5 bases for J; bases not matched to a gene: 8. CDR3: CASRIGRGRTEAFF. Here the CDR3 DNA reads TGTGCCAGCAGAATTGGCAGGGGGCGGACTGAAGCTTTCTTT.

V is TRBV7-3 and J is TRBJ2-1; 10 bases are a match to TRBD1. This CDR3 spans 16 amino acids. V shed 6 bases and J 2 bases; nucleotides not matched to a gene: 7. The V gene's germline CDR1 is SGHTA and CDR2 FQGTGA. CDR3: CASSIDRGRTYNEQFF. CDR3 nucleotides: TGTGCCAGCAGTATTGACAGGGGGCGCACCTACAATGAGCAGTTCTTC.

V is TRBV5-1 and J is TRBJ2-7; 9 bases line up with TRBD1. CDR3 length: 14 amino acids. V dropped 3 bases and J dropped 3; count of bases not matched to a gene: 4. Germline V CDR1 and CDR2: SGHRS, YFSETQ. The CDR3 region has the DNA TGCGCCAGCAGCTCCGGGACAGGGCTCTACGAGCAGTACTTC. Translated, it gives CASSSGTGLYEQYF.

This clone appeared a single time. J is TRBJ2-2 and V is TRBV5-1; D unclear. This CDR3 region has 17 residues. The germline CDR1 and CDR2 sequences are SGHRS and YFSETQ. V was pared by 0 bases and J by 3 bases, with 15 bases between. The CDR3 is CASSLDPGSLDTGELFF. The DNA of the CDR3 is TGCGCCAGCAGCTTGGACCCGGGCAGCCTAGACACCGGGGAGCTGTTTTTT.

The rearrangement uses TRBV7-8 and TRBJ1-2; the D is unclear. V lost 0 bases, J lost 8 bases, and 10 bases lay in between. CDR3 length equals 13 residues. Germline V lookup: CDR1 SGHVS, CDR2 FQNEAQ. CDR3 loop: CASSLAPTLGYTF. CDR3 DNA sequence: TGTGCCAGCAGCTTAGCTCCGACCCTAGGCTACACCTTC.

The chain links TRBV19 to TRBJ1-1, with 9 bases that match TRBD1. Losses at the gene ends were 5 bases for V and 5 bases for J; bases not matched to a gene: 9. The CDR3 spans 15 residues. Germline lookup yields CDR1 LNHDA and CDR2 SQIVND (reference sequence). The CDR3 loop reads CASSLTGGARTEAFF. The CDR3 DNA sequence: TGTGCCAGTAGTTTAACAGGGGGCGCGAGGACTGAAGCTTTCTTT.